Shown below are 9 T cell receptor beta chains from a single sample sequenced in a study of blood T cell repertoires in COVID-19 (dated by TCRdb to 2018 to 2021). The library was obtained by the immunoSEQ multiplex PCR assay. TCRdb re-hosts the immuneACCESS table, in-frame sequences only. Its copies lack some clones; in the studies checked, an unresolved V gene accounts for under half of them, and the cause for the rest is not known. This sample has around 190,000 clones in its table, and about 88% of those were observed once. The ten largest clonotypes hold 15% to 20% of the sample. The specimen sequenced was peripheral blood. The source is a man in his fifties with COVID-19, enrolled during active disease.

The rearrangement links TRBV19 to TRBJ1-5, with D possibly matching TRBD1 (6 bases). This CDR3 contains 14 residues. Germline V gene data show CDR1 as LNHDA and CDR2 as SQIVND (reference sequence). V dropped 3 bases and J dropped 11 bases, with 17 bases sitting between them. CDR3 DNA sequence: TGTGCCAGTAGTATCGACCGGGGCAAGGGGGCCCAGCATTTT. It yields the protein CASSIDRGKGAQHF.

The rearrangement joins TRBV5-5 to TRBJ1-4; D unresolved. V was clipped by 2 bases and J by 8 bases, with 10 bases between them. CDR1 and CDR2 from the germline V gene are SGHKS and YYEKEE (reference sequence). The CDR3 spans 13 residues. Written as DNA, the CDR3 is TGTGCCAGCAGCTTAGGAGTAAGCGAAAAACTGTTTTTT. Its protein product is CASSLGVSEKLFF.

This clone was found once. V and J are TRBV6-2 or TRBV6-3 and TRBJ2-1, with D maybe TRBD2 (6 bases). The germline V gene has CDR1 MNHEY and CDR2 SVGEGT. The CDR3 runs to 14 residues. Trimming took 5 bases from V and 9 from J, leaving 17 bases between them. The CDR3 region is CASSLKLARSEQFF. CDR3 coding DNA: TGTGCCAGCAGTCTCAAACTAGCTCGGAGTGAGCAGTTCTTC.

The chain couples TRBV3-1 (or the pseudogene TRBV3-2) to TRBJ2-2; 15 bases are a match to TRBD2. Looked up from germline, CDR1 is LGHDT and CDR2 is YNNKEL (reference sequence). The CDR3 length is 19 residues. The J segment lost 9 bases and the V segment lost 1 base, leaving 12 bases of the junction unmatched. The CDR3 spells CASSQGRLGLAGGSRELFF. DNA of the CDR3: TGTGCCAGCAGCCAAGGGCGGTTGGGACTAGCGGGAGGATCTAGGGAGCTGTTTTTT.

The rearrangement joins TRBV25-1 to TRBJ2-5; 7 positions agree with TRBD2. Germline CDR1 and CDR2: MGHDK and SYGVNS. The CDR3 extends over 16 amino acids. Trimming removed 4 bases from V and 0 bases from J; junction bases left unmatched: 8. In DNA form, the CDR3 reads TGTGCCAGCAGTGGGGAGGGAGGGCCGTACCAAGAGACCCAGTACTTC. This codes for CASSGEGGPYQETQYF.

Remarks on this clone: At one end, the junction sequence differs from germline, possibly due to a read error. The CDR3 here is CASSLAGGWNQETQYF. The DNA of the CDR3 is TGCGCCAGCAGCTTGGCAGGGGGCTGGAACCAAGAAACCCAGTACTTC. The chain links TRBV5-1 to TRBJ2-5; 8 bases are shared with TRBD1. Germline V lookup: CDR1 SGHRS, CDR2 YFSETQ. The CDR3 runs to 16 residues.

This rearrangement joins TRBV7-3 to TRBJ2-2, with TRBD1 as a possible D gene (5 bases). Germline V CDR1 and CDR2: SGHTA, FQGTGA. V was pared by 0 bases and J by 4 bases, with 15 bases between. This CDR3 has 17 amino acids. CDR3 DNA sequence: TGTGCCAGCAGCTTAACGGTGCAGGGCTTCGCCACCGGGGAGCTGTTTTTT. The encoded protein is CASSLTVQGFATGELFF. Drawing the rest from reference TRBV7-3 and TRBJ2-2, the complete variable domain is GAGVSQTPSNKVTEKGKYVELRCDPISGHTALYWYRQSLGQGPEFLIYFQGTGAADDSGLPNDRFFAVRPEGSVSTLKIQRTERGDSAVYLCASSLTVQGFATGELFFGEGSRLTVL.

The V gene is TRBV19, the J gene TRBJ2-3, with 10 bases identical to TRBD2. Unmatched junction bases numbered 8, after V lost 1 base and J lost 4 bases. The CDR3 length is 17 residues. The germline V gene encodes CDR1 LNHDA and CDR2 SQIVND (reference sequence). The CDR3 DNA follows: TGTGCCAGTAGTATAGCAGCGGGAGGGCCCCCCGCAGATACGCAGTATTTT. Its protein product is CASSIAAGGPPADTQYF. Full variable domain (remainder filled in from reference TRBV19 and TRBJ2-3): DGGITQSPKYLFRKEGQNVTLSCEQNLNHDAMYWYRQDPGQGLRLIYYSQIVNDFQKGDIAEGYSVSREKKESFPLTVTSAQKNPTAFYLCASSIAAGGPPADTQYFGPGTRLTVL.

V and J are TRBV7-2 and TRBJ2-1, with 11 bases identical to TRBD2. The J segment lost 8 bases and the V segment lost 2 bases, leaving 5 bases of the junction unmatched. The CDR3 is 15 residues long. CDR1 and CDR2 from the germline V gene are SGHTA and FQGNSA. The CDR3 here is CASSLLAGGGYEQFF. The DNA of the CDR3 is TGTGCCAGCAGCTTACTAGCGGGGGGTGGATATGAGCAGTTCTTC.